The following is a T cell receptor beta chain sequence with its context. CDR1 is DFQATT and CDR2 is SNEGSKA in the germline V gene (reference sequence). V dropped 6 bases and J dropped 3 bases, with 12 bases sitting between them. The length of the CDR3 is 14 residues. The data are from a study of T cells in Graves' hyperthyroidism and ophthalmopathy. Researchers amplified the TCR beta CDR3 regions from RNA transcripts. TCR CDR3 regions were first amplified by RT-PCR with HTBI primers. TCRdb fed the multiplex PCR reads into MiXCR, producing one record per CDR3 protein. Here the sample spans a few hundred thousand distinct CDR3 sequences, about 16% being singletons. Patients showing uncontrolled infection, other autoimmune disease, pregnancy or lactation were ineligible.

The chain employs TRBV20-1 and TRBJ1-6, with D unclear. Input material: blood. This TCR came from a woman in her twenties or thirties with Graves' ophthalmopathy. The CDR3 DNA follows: TGCAGTGCGGCCCTGACAAACTATAATTCACCCCTCCACTTT. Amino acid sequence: CSAALTNYNSPLHF.